Following are 16 T cell receptor beta chains from one sample sequenced in a study of T cell repertoires in cytomegalovirus infection. From the reads, TCRdb called clonotypes with MiXCR, one entry per CDR3 protein. The table records about 530,000 distinct CDR3 sequences, around a quarter of them present only once. Sequenced input: PBMCs. These receptors all come from a human donor in good health (CMV status not recorded). Some clones in this sample may be carry-over from other donors' samples.

This chain joins TRBV29-1 and TRBJ2-5; 12 bases map to TRBD1. The trim removed 3 bases at V and 5 bases at J, leaving 7 bases unmatched. The CDR3 length is 15 residues. Per germline, CDR1 SQVTM and CDR2 ANQGSEA. This CDR3 reads CSVDSGTGGKETQYF. As DNA, the CDR3 is TGCAGCGTTGATTCCGGGACAGGGGGCAAGGAGACCCAGTACTTC.

This clonotype occurred a few times. The chain has TRBV7-9 and TRBJ2-3; D might be TRBD2 (5 bases). V was cut by 5 bases and J by 1 base, with 16 bases left in between. Germline V gene sequence: CDR1 SEHNR, CDR2 FQNEAQ (reference sequence). There are 16 residues in the CDR3. The CDR3, as DNA: TGTGCCAGCAGCGCCCGGAGGCAGAGCCGCACAGATACGCAGTATTTT. Its translation is CASSARRQSRTDTQYF.

At least ten counts were recorded for this clonotype. The gene calls are TRBV7-2 and TRBJ2-3; D could derive from TRBD1 or TRBD2 (6 bases each). This CDR3 is built from 14 residues. Germline CDR1 reads SGHTA; CDR2 reads FQGNSA. Trimming took 3 bases from V and 4 from J, leaving 11 bases between them. The CDR3 reads CASSFSGASDTQYF. As DNA, the CDR3 is TGTGCCAGCAGCTTTTCGGGGGCATCAGATACGCAGTATTTT.

As for this clonotype: Sequence at one end of the junction differs from germline and may be a read error. This chain joins TRBV5-6 and TRBJ1-2; D uncertain. CDR1 SGHDT and CDR2 YYEEEE come from the germline V gene. This CDR3 is built from 11 residues. The CDR3 DNA reads as TGTGCCAGCGGCTTAGGGATCGGCTACACCTTC. It encodes CASGLGIGYTF.

This clonotype was picked up many times. The chain couples TRBV7-2 to TRBJ2-5; D is possibly TRBD2 (6 bases). The V gene lost 0 bases and the J gene lost 5 bases, with 13 bases spanning the gap. Germline V gives CDR1 SGHTA, CDR2 FQGNSA. The CDR3 contains 15 residues. In DNA, the CDR3 is TGTGCCAGCAGCTTAGCCGCAATCGGAGGGGAGACCCAGTACTTC. Its protein product is CASSLAAIGGETQYF.

In its sample, this clonotype was seen once. The chain is built from TRBV29-1 and TRBJ1-1; D uncertain. Germline CDR1 and CDR2: SQVTM and ANQGSEA. Trimming removed 1 base at V and 3 bases at J, with 12 bases between. The length of the CDR3 is 14 residues. CDR3 sequence: CSVEVFSRHTEAFF. CDR3 nucleotide sequence: TGCAGCGTTGAAGTTTTCTCGAGGCACACTGAAGCTTTCTTT.

The CDR3 region has the DNA TGCGCCAGCAGCGAGGGACAGGGGGTAGAGCAGTACTTC. As protein: CASSEGQGVEQYF. The V call is TRBV5-1, the J call TRBJ2-7, with 11 nucleotides matching TRBD1. With 4 bases clipped from V and 7 bases from J, the junction kept 4 bases outside the gene matches. Germline-derived CDR1 and CDR2 are SGHRS and YFSETQ. The length of the CDR3 is 13 residues.

J is TRBJ2-1 and V is TRBV11-1; 10 bases are shared with TRBD2. From germline, CDR1 is SGHAT and CDR2 FQDESV (reference sequence). The CDR3 is made up of 17 amino acids. The junction had 5 bases not matched to a gene; V was cut back by 1 base and J by 2 bases. CDR3 loop: CASSLGGSGRPYNEQFF. DNA for the CDR3: TGTGCCAGCAGCTTAGGGGGTAGCGGGAGGCCCTACAATGAGCAGTTCTTC.

This clonotype has just a few counts. V gene TRBV12-3 or TRBV12-4 combines with J gene TRBJ2-1; 7 bases are shared with TRBD1. The V segment lost 3 bases and the J segment 2 bases; nucleotides outside the gene matches: 1. The CDR3 is 14 amino acids. CDR3 nucleotides: TGTGCCAGCAGTTTCGGACAGGCCTACAATGAGCAGTTCTTC. Translated, it gives CASSFGQAYNEQFF.

This clonotype has only a few counts. The chain uses TRBV2 and TRBJ2-7; the match to TRBD2 covers 9 bases. Trimming at V came to 5 bases and at J to 3 bases, leaving 5 bases not matched to a gene. Per germline, CDR1 SNHLY and CDR2 FYNNEI. The CDR3 has 14 amino acids. For the CDR3, the DNA is TGTGCCAGCAGTCCCCTAGCGGGGATCTACGAGCAGTACGTC. Protein sequence: CASSPLAGIYEQYV.

The chain has TRBV19 and TRBJ2-2; a weak D match, TRBD1 (6 bases). V lost 5 bases, J lost 4 bases, and 20 bases lay in between. CDR1 and CDR2 (germline): LNHDA, SQIVND (reference sequence). This CDR3 has 17 amino acids. In nucleotides, the CDR3 is TGTGCCAGTAGTTTAAACCTTATAGGGGGACCCACCGGGGAGCTGTTTTTT. Protein sequence: CASSLNLIGGPTGELFF.

This clonotype occurred a few times. This chain connects TRBV12-3 or TRBV12-4 to TRBJ1-1, with D unresolved. The CDR3 is made up of 15 amino acids. V gave up 3 bases and J gave up 1 base, with 12 bases separating them. CDR3: CASSFKGQQNTEAFF. CDR3 DNA sequence: TGTGCCAGCAGTTTTAAAGGGCAGCAGAACACTGAAGCTTTCTTT.

This clonotype was picked up many times. This rearrangement joins TRBV7-8 to TRBJ2-1; 7 nucleotides match TRBD1. Germline V lookup: CDR1 SGHVS, CDR2 FQNEAQ. CDR3 size: 18 residues. Trimming at V came to 4 bases and at J to 10 bases, leaving 22 bases not matched to a gene. CDR3 sequence reads: CASSSNFYHTGDHQEQFF. The CDR3 nucleotides read TGTGCCAGCAGCTCCAACTTTTATCATACAGGGGACCACCAAGAGCAGTTCTTC. Full variable domain (rest looked up from reference TRBV7-8 and TRBJ2-1): GAGVSQSPRYKVAKRGQDVALRCDPISGHVSLFWYQQALGQGPEFLTYFQNEAQLDKSGLPSDRFFAERPEGSVSTLKIQRTQQEDSAVYLCASSSNFYHTGDHQEQFFGPGTRLTVL.

V is TRBV12-3 or TRBV12-4 and J is TRBJ1-5; D remains ambiguous. Trimming removed 4 bases at V and 2 bases at J, with 21 bases between. The CDR3 consists of 18 residues. The CDR3 protein is CASSSLIGGTNGNQPQHF. CDR3 coding DNA: TGTGCCAGCAGTTCCCTGATCGGTGGCACTAATGGCAATCAGCCCCAGCATTTT.

This chain joins TRBV30 and TRBJ2-2, with no clear D. The V end was cut by 2 bases, the J end by 0 bases, with 10 bases between. CDR1 and CDR2 from the germline V gene are GTSNPN and SVGIG (reference sequence). There are 15 residues in the CDR3. CDR3 DNA: TGTGCCTGGAGTAGTGTAGCCCCGAACACCGGGGAGCTGTTTTTT. Its translation: CAWSSVAPNTGELFF.

For this clonotype: A read error may explain this, as a much larger clone is one base away. The V gene is TRBV7-6, the J gene TRBJ2-1; 9 positions match TRBD2. The CDR3 runs to 16 residues. Per germline, CDR1 SGHVS and CDR2 FNYEAQ. V lost 5 bases and J lost 6; bases outside the gene matches: 11. The DNA of the CDR3 is TGTGCCAGCAGCACTCTTAGCGGGAGCGGGGGCAATGAGCAGTTCTTC. It translates to CASSTLSGSGGNEQFF.